The rows below give T cell receptor beta chains drawn from one sample of a study of cytomegalovirus exposure and HLA in healthy donors. Libraries were prepared by immunoSEQ multiplex PCR; TCRdb keeps only in-frame clonotypes and omits some of them. Of about 130,000 clones listed, 80% are singletons. Sequenced material: PBMCs. These receptors originate from a man aged 30 to 45 in good health and CMV-seropositive. CDR3s include the opening cysteine and the closing phenylalanine or tryptophan. The order of the fields is J gene, V gene, clone size, D gene, CDR3 protein, CDR3 DNA. A D gene is named only where the DNA matches it firmly. Clone size is not always given. Where it is, it says once, few, many or a class for expanded clones.

TRBJ2-2 | TRBV7-9 | NA | NA | CASSPEGVGGELFF | TGTGCCAGCAGCCCCGAAGGGGTAGGCGGGGAGCTGTTTTTT
TRBJ1-2 | TRBV5-4 | NA | NA | CASSQDSYGYTF | TGTGCCAGCAGCCAGGACAGCTACGGCTACACCTTC
TRBJ1-5 | TRBV19 | NA | NA | CASSIDSYQPQHF | TGTGCCAGTAGCATAGACAGTTATCAGCCCCAGCATTTT
TRBJ2-3 | TRBV29-1 | few | TRBD2 | CSVANGGALDTQYF | TGCAGCGTTGCAAACGGGGGGGCCTTAGATACGCAGTATTTT
TRBJ1-3 | TRBV4-1 | NA | NA | CASSQEIARTGNTIYF | TGCGCCAGCAGCCAAGAAATTGCGAGGACTGGAAACACCATATATTTT
TRBJ1-1 | TRBV7-8 | NA | NA | CASSLGDSMNTEAFF | TGTGCCAGCAGCTTAGGAGACAGCATGAACACTGAAGCTTTCTTT
TRBJ1-2 | TRBV29-1 | once | NA | CSVLVSNYGYTF | TGCAGCGTCCTGGTCAGTAACTATGGCTACACCTTC
TRBJ2-7 | TRBV6-6 | NA | NA | CASRQAYEQYF | TGTGCCAGCAGGCAGGCCTACGAGCAGTACTTC
TRBJ1-5 | TRBV2 | NA | NA | CASTRGNQPQHF | TGTGCCAGCACCCGTGGCAATCAGCCCCAGCATTTT
TRBJ1-5 | TRBV5-1 | NA | NA | CASSLGTYDGDQPQHF | TGCGCCAGCAGCCTTGGGACATACGACGGGGATCAGCCCCAGCATTTT
TRBJ1-1 | TRBV28 | once | NA | CASSFPGDITEAFF | TGTGCCAGCAGTTTTCCGGGGGATATCACTGAAGCTTTCTTT
TRBJ1-4 | TRBV5-1 | NA | TRBD1 | CASSLAVAGGEKLFF | TGCGCCAGCAGCTTGGCCGTGGCAGGGGGCGAAAAACTGTTTTTT
TRBJ1-2 | TRBV6-1 | once | TRBD1 | CASRGQRSYGYTF | TGTGCCAGCCGGGGACAGCGTTCGTATGGCTACACCTTC
TRBJ2-5 | TRBV10-3 | NA | TRBD1 | CAISDLDRATQYF | TGTGCCATCAGTGACCTGGACAGGGCGACCCAGTACTTC
TRBJ2-3 | TRBV19 | few | NA | CASSLGGMGGGWDTQYF | TGTGCCAGTAGTCTGGGAGGGATGGGCGGGGGCTGGGATACGCAGTATTTT
TRBJ1-1 | TRBV23-1 | NA | NA | CASSQLWLEDTEAFF | TGCGCCAGCAGTCAATTGTGGCTCGAGGACACTGAAGCTTTCTTT
TRBJ1-2 | TRBV28 | NA | NA | CASRTGNYGYTF | TGTGCCAGCAGAACAGGGAACTATGGCTACACCTTC
TRBJ1-5 | TRBV5-8 | NA | TRBD1 | CASSFDRDGNQPQHF | TGTGCCAGCAGCTTCGACAGGGATGGCAATCAGCCCCAGCATTTT
TRBJ2-3 | TRBV7-2 | NA | TRBD2 | CASSLDRGVQATQYF | TGTGCCAGCAGCTTAGATCGGGGGGTGCAAGCTACGCAGTATTTT
TRBJ2-7 | TRBV20-1 | NA | NA | CSALRGDEQYF | TGCAGTGCCCTCAGGGGTGACGAGCAGTACTTC
TRBJ1-1 | TRBV29-1 | NA | NA | CSVGSLRSNTEAFF | TGCAGCGTTGGATCTCTAAGAAGCAACACTGAAGCTTTCTTT
TRBJ1-5 | TRBV5-6 | NA | NA | CASSLGQGIGQPQHF | TGTGCCAGCAGCTTGGGCCAGGGTATTGGACAGCCCCAGCATTTT
TRBJ2-3 | TRBV27 | NA | TRBD2 | CASSLSTGGRADTQYF | TGTGCCAGCAGTTTATCAACGGGGGGGCGAGCAGATACGCAGTATTTT
TRBJ2-7 | TRBV5-6 | few | TRBD2 | CASSPGTSGGFSYEQYF | TGTGCCAGCAGCCCTGGGACTAGCGGGGGGTTCTCCTACGAGCAGTACTTC
TRBJ1-2 | TRBV6-6 | NA | NA | CASSYGRGLSGYTF | TGTGCCAGCAGTTATGGCAGGGGCTTATCCGGCTACACCTTC
TRBJ1-1 | TRBV6-1 | NA | NA | CASVTGGGTEAFF | TGTGCCAGCGTCACGGGAGGAGGAACTGAAGCTTTCTTT
TRBJ2-7 | TRBV30 | NA | TRBD1 | CAWSVRDRFSSEQYF | TGTGCCTGGAGTGTACGGGACAGGTTCAGCAGCGAGCAGTACTTC